This T cell receptor (beta chain) is drawn from a study of shared clonotypes between healthy human individuals. The assay was carried out at the deep level. Repertoires were generated with immunoSEQ multiplex PCR, while TCRdb's copy carries only in-frame clones and drops some. The profile shows 2 million to 3 million clones, 93% of them singletons. CDR1 is MNHEY and CDR2 is SVGAGI in the germline V gene. CDR3 length: 14 residues. Trimming stripped 0 bases from V and 7 bases from J, with 12 bases between. Sequenced material: naive CD4+ T cells from PBMCs. Subset meaning: CD45RA+ positively selected. This clonotype originated in a man between 18 and 29 years old in good health. Some clones in this sample may be carry-over from other donors' samples. This rearrangement joins TRBV6-5 to TRBJ1-2; D gene ambiguous. The CDR3 loop reads CASSYSTALSGYTF. The CDR3 DNA reads TGTGCCAGCAGTTACTCGACGGCTCTCTCTGGCTACACCTTC.